The clone carrying this T cell receptor (beta chain) was seen more than once but under ten times. Its antigen is unidentified. This CDR3 region has 15 residues. CDR1 and CDR2 from the germline V gene are LNHNV and YYDKDF (reference sequence). V lost 5 bases, J lost 4 bases, and 9 bases stayed unmatched. This sample was taken from a study of CD8 T cells in ankylosing spondylitis. Overall study findings and caveats: A TCR beta motif of 7 to 9 highly homologous variants seemed to mark ankylosing spondylitis blood.

TCRdb reprocessed the 5' RACE reads with MiXCR, giving one entry per CDR3 protein. The table lists about 540,000 distinct CDR3 sequences, 9.5% to 15% of them singletons. The specimen was blood, either unsorted or a sorted T cell fraction (not recorded which). This TCR derives from a male donor with ankylosing spondylitis. V usage is TRBV15 and J usage is TRBJ2-3; 7 bases are shared with TRBD1. The CDR3 DNA is TGTGCCACCAGCTCCCGACAGGGCCTCGCAGATACGCAGTATTTT. It codes for CATSSRQGLADTQYF.